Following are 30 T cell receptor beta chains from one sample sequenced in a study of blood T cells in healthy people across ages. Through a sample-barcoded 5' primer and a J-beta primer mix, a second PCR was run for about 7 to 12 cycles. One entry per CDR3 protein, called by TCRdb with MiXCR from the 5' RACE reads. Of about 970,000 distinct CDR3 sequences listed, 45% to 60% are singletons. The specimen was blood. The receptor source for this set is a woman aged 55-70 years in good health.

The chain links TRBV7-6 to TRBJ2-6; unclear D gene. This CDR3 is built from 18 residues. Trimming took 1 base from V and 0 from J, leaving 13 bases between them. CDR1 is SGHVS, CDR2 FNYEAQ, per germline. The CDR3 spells CASSLDSAKVSGANVLTF. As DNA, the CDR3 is TGTGCCAGCAGCTTAGACAGTGCTAAGGTCTCTGGGGCCAACGTCCTGACTTTC.

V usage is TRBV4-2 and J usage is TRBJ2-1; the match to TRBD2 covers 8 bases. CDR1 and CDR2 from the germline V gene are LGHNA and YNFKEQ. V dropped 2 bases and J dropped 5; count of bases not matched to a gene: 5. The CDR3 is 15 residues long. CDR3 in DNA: TGTGCCAGCAGCCAACCAGCGGGAGATAACAATGAGCAGTTCTTC. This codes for CASSQPAGDNNEQFF.

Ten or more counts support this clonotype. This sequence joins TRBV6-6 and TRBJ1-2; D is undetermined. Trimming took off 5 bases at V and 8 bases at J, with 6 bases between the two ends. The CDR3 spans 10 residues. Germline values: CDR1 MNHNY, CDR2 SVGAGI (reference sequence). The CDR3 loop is CASSDRGYTF. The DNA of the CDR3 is TGTGCCAGCAGTGATCGAGGCTACACCTTC.

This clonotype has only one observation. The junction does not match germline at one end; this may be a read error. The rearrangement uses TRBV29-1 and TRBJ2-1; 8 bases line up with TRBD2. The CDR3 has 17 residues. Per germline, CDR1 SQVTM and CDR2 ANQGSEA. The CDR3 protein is CSVESPGLEGRINEQFF. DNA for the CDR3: TGCAGTGTTGAGTCACCGGGACTAGAGGGGAGAATCAATGAGCAGTTCTTC.

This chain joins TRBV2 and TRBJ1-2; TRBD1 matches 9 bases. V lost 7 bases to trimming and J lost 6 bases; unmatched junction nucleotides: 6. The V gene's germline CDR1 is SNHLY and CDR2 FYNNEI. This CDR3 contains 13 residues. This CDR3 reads CASKEGQGDGYTF. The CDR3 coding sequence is TGTGCCAGCAAGGAGGGACAGGGTGATGGCTACACCTTC.

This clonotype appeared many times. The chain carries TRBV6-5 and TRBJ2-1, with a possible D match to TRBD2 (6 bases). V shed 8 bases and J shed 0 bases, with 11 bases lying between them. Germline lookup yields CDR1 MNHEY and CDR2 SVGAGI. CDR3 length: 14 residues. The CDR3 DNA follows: TGTGCCAGCCGGCGGGGCAGCTCCTACAATGAGCAGTTCTTC. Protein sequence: CASRRGSSYNEQFF.

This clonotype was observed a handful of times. This CDR3 is CASSLRETVAKNIQYF. The DNA for the CDR3 is TGTGCCAGCAGTTTGCGAGAGACTGTAGCCAAAAACATTCAGTACTTC. The V call is TRBV12-3 or TRBV12-4, the J call TRBJ2-4; no definite D call. The CDR3 totals 16 residues. V lost 3 bases to trimming and J lost 0 bases, with 12 bases between them.

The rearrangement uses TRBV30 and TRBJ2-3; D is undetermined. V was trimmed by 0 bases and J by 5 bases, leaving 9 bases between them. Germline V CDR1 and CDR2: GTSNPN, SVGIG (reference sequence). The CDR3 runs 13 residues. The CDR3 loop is CAWSVDMEDTQYF. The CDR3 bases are TGTGCCTGGAGTGTAGACATGGAAGATACGCAGTATTTT.

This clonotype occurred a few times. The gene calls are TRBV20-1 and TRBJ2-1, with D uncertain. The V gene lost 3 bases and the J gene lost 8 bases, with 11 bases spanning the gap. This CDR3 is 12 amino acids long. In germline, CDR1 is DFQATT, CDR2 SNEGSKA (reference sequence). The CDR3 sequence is CSASRLRDEQFF. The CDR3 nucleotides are TGCAGTGCTAGCCGCCTGCGAGATGAGCAGTTCTTC.

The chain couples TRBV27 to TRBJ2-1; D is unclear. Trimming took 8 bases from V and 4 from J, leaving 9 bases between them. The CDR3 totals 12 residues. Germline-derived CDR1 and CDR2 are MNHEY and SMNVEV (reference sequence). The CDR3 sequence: CASLTPYNEQFF. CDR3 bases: TGTGCCAGCTTGACACCTTACAATGAGCAGTTCTTC.

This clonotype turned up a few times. The CDR3 DNA reads TGCAGTGCCCCGGCGGTTAGCACAGATACGCAGTATTTT. Amino acids: CSAPAVSTDTQYF. V gene TRBV20-1 combines with J gene TRBJ2-3; D gene uncertain. The CDR3 consists of 13 residues. Germline CDR1 DFQATT, CDR2 SNEGSKA (reference sequence). V was cut by 6 bases and J by 0 bases, with 10 bases left in between.

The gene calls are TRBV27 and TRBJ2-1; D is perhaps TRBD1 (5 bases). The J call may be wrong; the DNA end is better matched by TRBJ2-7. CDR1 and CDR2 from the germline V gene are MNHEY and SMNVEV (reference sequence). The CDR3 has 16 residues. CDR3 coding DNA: TGTGCCAGCACTGGCAGGGCGAGCCACGGTTCCTACGAGCAGTACTTC. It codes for CASTGRASHGSYEQYF.

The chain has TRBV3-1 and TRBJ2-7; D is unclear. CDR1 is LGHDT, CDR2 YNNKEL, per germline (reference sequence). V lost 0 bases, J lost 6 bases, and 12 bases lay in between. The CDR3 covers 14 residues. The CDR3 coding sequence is TGTGCCAGCAGCCAAGACCGAACTCTCCGCGAGCAGTACTTC. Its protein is CASSQDRTLREQYF.

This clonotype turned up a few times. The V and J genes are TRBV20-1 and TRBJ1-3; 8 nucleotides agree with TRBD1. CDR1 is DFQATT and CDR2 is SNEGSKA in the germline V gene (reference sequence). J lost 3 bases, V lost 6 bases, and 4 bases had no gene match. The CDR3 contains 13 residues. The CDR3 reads CSAVTGVGNTIYF. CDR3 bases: TGCAGTGCGGTGACAGGGGTTGGAAACACCATATATTTT.

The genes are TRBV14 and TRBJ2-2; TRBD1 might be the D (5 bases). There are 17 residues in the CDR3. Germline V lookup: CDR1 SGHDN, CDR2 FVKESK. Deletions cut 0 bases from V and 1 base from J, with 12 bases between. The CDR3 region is CASSQDSRQGNTGELFF. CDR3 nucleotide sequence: TGTGCCAGCAGCCAAGATAGTCGGCAGGGGAACACCGGGGAGCTGTTTTTT. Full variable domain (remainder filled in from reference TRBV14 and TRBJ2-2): EAGVTQFPSHSVIEKGQTVTLRCDPISGHDNLYWYRRVMGKEIKFLLHFVKESKQDESGMPNNRFLAERTGGTYSTLKVQPAELEDSGVYFCASSQDSRQGNTGELFFGEGSRLTVL.

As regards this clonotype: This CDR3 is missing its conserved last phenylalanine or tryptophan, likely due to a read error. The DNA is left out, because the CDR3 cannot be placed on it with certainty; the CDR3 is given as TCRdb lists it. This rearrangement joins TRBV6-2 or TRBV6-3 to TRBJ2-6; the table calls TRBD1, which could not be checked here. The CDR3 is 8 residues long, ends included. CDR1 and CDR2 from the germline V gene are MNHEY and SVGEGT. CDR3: CASSYNGA.

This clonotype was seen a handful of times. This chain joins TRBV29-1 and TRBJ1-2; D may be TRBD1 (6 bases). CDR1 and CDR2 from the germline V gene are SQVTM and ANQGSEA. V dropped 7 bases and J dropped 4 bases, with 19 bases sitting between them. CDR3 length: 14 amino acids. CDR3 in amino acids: CSANPQGLGYGYTF. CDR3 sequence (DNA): TGCAGCGCCAACCCACAGGGATTGGGCTATGGCTACACCTTC. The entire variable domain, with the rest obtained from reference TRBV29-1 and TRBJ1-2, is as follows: SAVISQKPSRDICQRGTSLTIQCQVDSQVTMMFWYRQQPGQSLTLIATANQGSEATYESGFVIDKFPISRPNLTFSTLTVSNMSPEDSSIYLCSANPQGLGYGYTFGSGTRLTVV.

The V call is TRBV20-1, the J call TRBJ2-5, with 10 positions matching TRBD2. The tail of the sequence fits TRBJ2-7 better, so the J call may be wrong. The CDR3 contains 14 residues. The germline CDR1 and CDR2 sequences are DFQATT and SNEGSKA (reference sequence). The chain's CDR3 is CSATGAGGPYEQYF. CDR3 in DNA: TGCAGTGCCACCGGAGCGGGAGGGCCGTACGAGCAGTACTTC.

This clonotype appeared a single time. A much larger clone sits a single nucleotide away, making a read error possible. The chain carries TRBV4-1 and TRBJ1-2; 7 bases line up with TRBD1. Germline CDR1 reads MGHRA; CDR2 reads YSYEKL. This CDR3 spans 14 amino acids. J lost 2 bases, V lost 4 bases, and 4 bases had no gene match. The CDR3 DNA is TGCGCCAGCAGCCCACAGGGGAAGAACTATGGCTACACCTTC. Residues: CASSPQGKNYGYTF.

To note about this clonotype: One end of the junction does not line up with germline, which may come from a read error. Here the CDR3 DNA reads TGCTCTTGTGGGGGCGACAGCTCCTACGAGCAGTACTTC. As protein: CSCGGDSSYEQYF. This chain connects TRBV6-5 to TRBJ2-5, with a tentative D call TRBD1 (6 bases). The J call may be wrong; the DNA end is better matched by TRBJ2-7. Germline V gene data show CDR1 as MNHEY and CDR2 as SVGAGI. CDR3 length: 13 residues.

The CDR3 spells CASSQSGRAYEQYF. The CDR3 DNA follows: TGTGCCAGCAGCCAGAGCGGGAGGGCCTACGAGCAGTACTTC. This chain uses TRBV3-1 with TRBJ2-7, with 10 bases identical to TRBD2. Germline V gene sequence: CDR1 LGHDT, CDR2 YNNKEL (reference sequence). CDR3 length: 14 amino acids. Germline trimming cut 3 bases from V and 2 bases from J; bases unmatched to any gene: 1.

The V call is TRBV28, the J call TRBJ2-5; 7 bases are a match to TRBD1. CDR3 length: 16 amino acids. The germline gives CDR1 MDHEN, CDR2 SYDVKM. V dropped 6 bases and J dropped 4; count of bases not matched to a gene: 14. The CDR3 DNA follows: TGTGCCAGCAGGGCGAGGGGGCGCGCATCGCTAGAGACCCAGTACTTC. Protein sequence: CASRARGRASLETQYF.

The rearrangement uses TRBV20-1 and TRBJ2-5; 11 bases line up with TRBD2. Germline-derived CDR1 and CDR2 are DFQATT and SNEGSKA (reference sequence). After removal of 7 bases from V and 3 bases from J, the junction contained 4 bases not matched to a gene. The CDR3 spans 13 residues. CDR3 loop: CSGLGLAEETQYF. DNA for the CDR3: TGCAGTGGGCTGGGACTAGCGGAAGAGACCCAGTACTTC.

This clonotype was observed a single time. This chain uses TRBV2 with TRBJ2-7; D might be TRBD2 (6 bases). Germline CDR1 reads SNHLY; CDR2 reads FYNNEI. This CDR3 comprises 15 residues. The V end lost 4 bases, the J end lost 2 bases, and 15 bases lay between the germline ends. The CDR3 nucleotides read TGTGCCAGCAGTGCCCCTAGGGCGGGAACCTACGAGCAGTACTTC. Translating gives CASSAPRAGTYEQYF.

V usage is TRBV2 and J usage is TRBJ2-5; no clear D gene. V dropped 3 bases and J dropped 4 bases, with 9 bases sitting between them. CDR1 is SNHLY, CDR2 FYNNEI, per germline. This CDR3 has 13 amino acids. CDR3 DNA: TGTGCCAGCAGTGATTCTCGGGCAGAGACCCAGTACTTC. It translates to CASSDSRAETQYF.

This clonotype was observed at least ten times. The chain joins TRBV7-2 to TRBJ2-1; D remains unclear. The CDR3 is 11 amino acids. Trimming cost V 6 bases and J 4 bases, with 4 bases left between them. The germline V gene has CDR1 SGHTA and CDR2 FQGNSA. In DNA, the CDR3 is TGTGCCAGCAGTGCATACAATGAGCAGTTCTTC. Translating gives CASSAYNEQFF. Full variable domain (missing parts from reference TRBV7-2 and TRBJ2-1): GAGVSQSPSNKVTEKGKDVELRCDPISGHTALYWYRQSLGQGLEFLIYFQGNSAPDKSGLPSDRFSAERTGGSVSTLTIQRTQQEDSAVYLCASSAYNEQFFGPGTRLTVL.

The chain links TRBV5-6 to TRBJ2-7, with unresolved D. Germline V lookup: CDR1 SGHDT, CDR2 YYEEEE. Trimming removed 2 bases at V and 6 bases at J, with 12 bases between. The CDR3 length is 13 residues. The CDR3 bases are TGTGCCAGCAGCTTTACCTACCCGGGCGAGCAGTACTTC. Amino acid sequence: CASSFTYPGEQYF.

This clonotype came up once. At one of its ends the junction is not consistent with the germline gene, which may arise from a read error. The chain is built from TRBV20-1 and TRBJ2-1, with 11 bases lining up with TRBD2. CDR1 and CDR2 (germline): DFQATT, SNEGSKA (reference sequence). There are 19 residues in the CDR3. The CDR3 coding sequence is TGCAGTGCTAACAAGGGACTAGCGGACCTTACAAGCTCCTACAATGGGCAGTTCTTC. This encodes CSANKGLADLTSSYNGQFF.

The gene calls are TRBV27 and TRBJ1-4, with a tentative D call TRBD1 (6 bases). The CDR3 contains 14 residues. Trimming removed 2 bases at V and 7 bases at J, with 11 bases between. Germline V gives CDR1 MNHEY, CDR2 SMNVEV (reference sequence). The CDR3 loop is CASSLMGAGEKLFF. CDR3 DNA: TGTGCCAGCAGTTTAATGGGGGCCGGTGAAAAACTGTTTTTT.

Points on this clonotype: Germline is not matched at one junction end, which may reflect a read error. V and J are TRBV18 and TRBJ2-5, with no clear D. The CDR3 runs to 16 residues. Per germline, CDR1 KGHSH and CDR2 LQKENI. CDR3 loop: CAGSPLVNSNMETQYF. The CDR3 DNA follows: TGTGCCGGCTCACCTTTGGTCAACAGTAACATGGAGACCCAGTACTTC.